The clone carrying this T cell receptor beta chain was counted many times. Its antigen is still unknown. The length of the CDR3 is 17 residues. CDR1 is SQVTM and CDR2 is ANQGSEA in the germline V gene. The V and J ends lost 3 bases and 0 bases, in that order; junction bases with no gene match: 8. The time point: newly diagnosed GD, antithyroid drugs for less than 3 months. The TCR library was made from RNA extracted from PBMCs. An endocrinology unit in Xi'an, China, supplied the patients. In building TCR beta libraries, iRepertoire HTBI primers were used together with Arm-PCR of CDR3 regions. TCRdb ran MiXCR on the multiplex PCR reads and lists one entry per CDR3 protein. The sample lists about 200,000 distinct CDR3 sequences; about a sixth were seen once. This sample was taken from a study of regulatory T cells in long-lasting Graves disease. Broader study findings: The TCR repertoire of persistent Graves' patients was less diverse than that of newly diagnosed ones.

The chain employs TRBV29-1 and TRBJ2-1; 10 bases map to TRBD2. The receptor was isolated from a female donor with Graves disease. Sequences were derived from peripheral blood mononuclear cells (PBMCs), sampled at new diagnosis, from a patient treated with antithyroid drugs. The CDR3 here is CSVEGLASGGSYNEQFF. The DNA of the CDR3 is TGCAGCGTTGAGGGTCTGGCTAGCGGGGGCTCCTACAATGAGCAGTTCTTC.